This is a list of T cell receptor beta chains from one sample in a study of T cell repertoires in cytomegalovirus infection. TCRdb ran MiXCR on the reads and lists one entry per CDR3 protein. The table includes approximately 250,000 distinct CDR3 sequences, approximately 13% detected once. Specimen: PBMCs. These receptors came from a human donor in good health (CMV status not recorded). Some clones in this sample may be carry-over from other donors' samples. CDR3s include the opening cysteine and the closing phenylalanine or tryptophan. A D gene is named only where the DNA matches it firmly. Clone size is given for some rows only: seen once, a few or many times, or a class if the clone is expanded.

TRBJ1-6 | TRBD1 | TRBV18 | . | TGTGCCAGCTCACCGGTTAATACAGGGGTCAATTCACCCCTCCACTTT | CASSPVNTGVNSPLHF
TRBJ2-5 | . | TRBV19 | many | TGTGCCAGTAGTTCGTTTACAGGGAGAGGGGATGAGACCCAGTACTTC | CASSSFTGRGDETQYF
TRBJ1-2 | . | TRBV15 | . | TGTGCCACCAGCAGATCCCGGGACCCCGTGCCCTATGGCTACACCTTC | CATSRSRDPVPYGYTF
TRBJ2-1 | TRBD2 | TRBV6-2/TRBV6-3 | . | TGTGCCAGCAGTTATTTTACACTCGGGACTAGCGGGGAGCAGTTCTTC | CASSYFTLGTSGEQFF
TRBJ2-5 | . | TRBV7-2 | many | TGTGCCAGCAGCCCGAACGGGGTACAAGAGACCCAGTACTTC | CASSPNGVQETQYF
TRBJ2-3 | . | TRBV6-1 | many | TGTGCCACCAGTCGGGGCACAGATACGCAGTATTTT | CATSRGTDTQYF
TRBJ2-7 | TRBD2 | TRBV7-9 | few | TGTGCCAGCAGCTCGGGACTAGCGGGAGATTTTCACGAGCAGTACTTC | CASSSGLAGDFHEQYF
TRBJ2-3 | . | TRBV7-2 | many | TGTGCCAGCAGCTTAGACTTCGGAGCGGATACAGATACGCAGTATTTT | CASSLDFGADTDTQYF
TRBJ2-5 | TRBD2 | TRBV5-6 | few | TGTGCCAGCAGCCTCTCTAGCGGGAGGGCCCTGGAGACCCAGTACTTC | CASSLSSGRALETQYF
TRBJ2-7 | . | TRBV7-2 | many | TGTGCCAGCAGCGGAGCCTACGAGCAGTACTTC | CASSGAYEQYF
TRBJ2-5 | . | TRBV7-2 | many | TGTGCCAGCAGCTTAGCGTCGGCCGCAGGACAAGAGACCCAGTACTTC | CASSLASAAGQETQYF
TRBJ1-4 | TRBD1 | TRBV19 | . | TGTGCCAGTAAAACGGGTCGACAGGGGGGGACGGAAAAACTGTTTTTT | CASKTGRQGGTEKLFF
TRBJ2-3 | . | TRBV2 | . | TGTGCCAGCAGTGGCTGGGACGGGGCCGCAGATACGCAGTATTTT | CASSGWDGAADTQYF
TRBJ2-1 | TRBD1 | TRBV7-9 | . | TGTGCCAGCAGATACATCCAGGGGGCTGTAAATGAGCAGTTCTTC | CASRYIQGAVNEQFF
TRBJ2-5 | . | TRBV6-2/TRBV6-3 | few | TGTGCCAGCAGTTACGAAGAAACGGGGGGCTACCAAGAGACCCAGTACTTC | CASSYEETGGYQETQYF
TRBJ2-7 | . | TRBV6-1 | many | TGTGCCAGCAGTGAAACCCGGGACGAGCAGTACTTC | CASSETRDEQYF
TRBJ2-7 | . | TRBV11-3 | many | TGTGCCAGCAGCTACTCGATGGATGGCAGCTCCTACGAGCAGTACTTC | CASSYSMDGSSYEQYF
TRBJ1-1 | . | TRBV2 | many | TGTGCCAGCAGGCCCGACAGTACCACTGAAGCTTTCTTT | CASRPDSTTEAFF
TRBJ2-3 | . | TRBV6-1 | many | TGTGCCAGCACCGAAAGCAGGGGACCCACAGATACGCAGTATTTT | CASTESRGPTDTQYF
TRBJ2-1 | TRBD2 | TRBV11-3 | many | TGTGCCAGCAGCATAGGGACTAGCGGGAGGGGTTACAATGAGCAGTTCTTC | CASSIGTSGRGYNEQFF